This T cell receptor (beta chain) comes out of a study of T cell repertoires in cytomegalovirus infection. Study-level information: Indications came from public TCR beta signatures; they pointed to CMV infection and to a matching HLA type. General observations from the study: CMV-specific TCR beta clonotypes restricted by HLA-C were the ones dominating the ex vivo response. Carriers of CMV and the relevant HLA type were discriminated by public TCR beta frequency.

Each CDR3 protein is one row after TCRdb ran MiXCR on the reads. The sample comprises 400,000 or so distinct CDR3 sequences, 15% to 20% of which are singletons, and roughly 9% rests with the top ten. This clonotype has a handful of counts. What it binds is not known. The source of this sequence is a human donor in good health (CMV status not recorded). Some clones in this sample may be carry-over from other donors' samples. Sequencing used PBMCs.

This CDR3 reads CSARGPTEAFF. As DNA, the CDR3 is TGCAGTGCTAGAGGCCCCACTGAAGCTTTCTTT. The gene calls are TRBV20-1 and TRBJ1-1; D unclear. Trimming pared 1 base from V and 4 bases from J, leaving 4 bases between. CDR3 length: 11 amino acids. Germline V gives CDR1 DFQATT, CDR2 SNEGSKA (reference sequence).